This T cell receptor (beta chain) was documented in a study of TIL therapy for anti-PD-1-resistant metastatic lung cancer (dated by TCRdb to about 2021). For the study in its entirety: Tumors were harvested prior to any PD-1/PD-L1 blockade, after which nivolumab was administered to patients, and lymphodepletion, expanded TIL infusion and IL-2 were given to patients who progressed. Enrolled patients had a median age of about 50 years (range roughly 35-85) and a median tumor PD-L1 proportion score of around 5.6%. The cohort was predominantly lung adenocarcinoma, with a few EGFR-mutant and two ALK-rearranged tumors, and half of patients were current or former smokers. Across the cohort, whole-exome sequencing showed a median non-synonymous tumor mutation burden of 1.5 mutations per megabase. Clonotypes were tracked across tumor, expanded TIL product and serial blood samples by T cell receptor beta sequencing of tumor and peripheral blood.

TCR beta CDR3 regions were amplified from genomic DNA by bias-controlled multiplex PCR with the immunoSEQ v3 hsTCRB kit. The TCR libraries were sequenced on an Illumina NextSeq 500 to about 2 million read pairs for survey level or 5-6 million read pairs for deep level. On the authors' methods: V, D and J genes were assigned, non-productive sequences were removed, and clonality was reported by immunoSEQ Analyzer software. Repertoires were compared by productive Simpson clonality and by the Morisita overlap index of productive TRB rearrangements between infused TIL and blood. Absolute clonotype counts in blood were estimated as lymphocyte count times CD3+ fraction times the clone's productive frequency. TCRdb took over this immuneACCESS table, retaining in-frame rearrangements with V and J assigned. Such tables are incomplete; in checked studies, under half of the missing clones stem from an unresolved V gene, and the remainder is unexplained. That table gives V, J and clone size, and the DNA gave D and trimming. The sample has about 55,000 clones on record, about 81% of them singletons. The ten largest clones take up less than 3.5% of the sample.

Explained via the paper, the time point label denotes: pre-treatment sample, taken before nivolumab and TIL therapy. Adults with stage 4 NSCLC were enrolled from late 2017 to early 2020 in a dual-center phase I trial. Samples were obtained from a single-arm, open-label phase I trial in which tumor-infiltrating lymphocyte therapy with nivolumab was evaluated in advanced non-small cell lung cancer. Blood mononuclear cells from EDTA tubes were isolated by Ficoll gradient, snap-frozen as pellets, and DNA was extracted with a Qiagen mini-prep kit. Ends trimmed: V by 5 bases, J by 3 bases; bases unmatched to a gene: 12. The CDR3 sequence holds 17 residues, the cysteine and phenylalanine included. Only CDR3 DNA is held: 51 bases, read in frame from base 1. According to the germline V gene, CDR1 reads SGHTA and CDR2 reads FQGTGA. Summary of the overall study and its limitations: The study protocol defined all tumor marker inferences as exploratory. Clonotypes from the infused TIL partially replaced the baseline peripheral repertoire and then declined over months, and persistence showed no apparent association with response. The cohort was highly selected, including more treatment-naive, never-smoker and oncogene-addicted patients than is typical, which limits generalizability.

On this clone itself: It has no known antigen specificity. Per-base qualities were not stored, and no clone one base away is much larger.

The sequence links TRBV7-3 to TRBJ2-1, and 8 bases in between align with TRBD2. The source was blood, collected at baseline. This TCR derives from a person aged 25 to 85 with non-small cell lung cancer. The sequenced DNA: TGTGCCAGCAGCCACCCCCCGGGGGGGGCCGGCTACAATGAGCAGTTCTTC. The translation is CASSHPPGGAGYNEQFF.